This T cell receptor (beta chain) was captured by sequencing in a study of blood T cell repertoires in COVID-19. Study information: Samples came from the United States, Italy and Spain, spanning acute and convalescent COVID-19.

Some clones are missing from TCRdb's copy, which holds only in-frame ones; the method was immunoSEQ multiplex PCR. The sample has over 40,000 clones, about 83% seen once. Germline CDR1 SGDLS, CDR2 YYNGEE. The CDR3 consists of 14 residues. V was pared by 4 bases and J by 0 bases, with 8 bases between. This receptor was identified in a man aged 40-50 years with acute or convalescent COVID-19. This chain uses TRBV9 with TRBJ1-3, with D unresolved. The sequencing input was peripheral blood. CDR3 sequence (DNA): TGTGCCAGCAGCCCCCGGGTCTCTGGAAACACCATATATTTT. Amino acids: CASSPRVSGNTIYF.